In this sample, the clone carrying this T cell receptor (beta chain) turned up many times. The antigen remains unidentified. The library targeted TCRbeta and was prepared with unique molecular identifiers. A single record per CDR3 protein comes from TCRdb applying MiXCR to the PCR reads. The sample has some 300,000 distinct CDR3 sequences, 10% seen once; the top ten hold 7% to 9.5%. This entry comes from a study of T-cell reconstitution after alpha-beta-depleted transplantation in children. Whole-study findings and limits: One year after transplant, T-cell counts and diversity came mostly from newly produced T cells.

The V gene lost 3 bases and the J gene lost 3 bases, with 15 bases spanning the gap. Germline-derived CDR1 and CDR2 are MDHEN and SYDVKM. The CDR3 loop spans 15 amino acids. The chain couples TRBV28 to TRBJ2-7; D remains unclear. The sequence was obtained from a boy younger than two with acute myeloid leukemia, due to receive a stem cell transplant. Sequenced here: PBMCs, sampled before TCRalphabeta/CD19-depleted stem cell transplant. CDR3 protein: CASSFPTGSGYEQYF. The DNA of the CDR3 is TGTGCCAGCAGTTTCCCCACGGGTTCGGGCTACGAGCAGTACTTC.